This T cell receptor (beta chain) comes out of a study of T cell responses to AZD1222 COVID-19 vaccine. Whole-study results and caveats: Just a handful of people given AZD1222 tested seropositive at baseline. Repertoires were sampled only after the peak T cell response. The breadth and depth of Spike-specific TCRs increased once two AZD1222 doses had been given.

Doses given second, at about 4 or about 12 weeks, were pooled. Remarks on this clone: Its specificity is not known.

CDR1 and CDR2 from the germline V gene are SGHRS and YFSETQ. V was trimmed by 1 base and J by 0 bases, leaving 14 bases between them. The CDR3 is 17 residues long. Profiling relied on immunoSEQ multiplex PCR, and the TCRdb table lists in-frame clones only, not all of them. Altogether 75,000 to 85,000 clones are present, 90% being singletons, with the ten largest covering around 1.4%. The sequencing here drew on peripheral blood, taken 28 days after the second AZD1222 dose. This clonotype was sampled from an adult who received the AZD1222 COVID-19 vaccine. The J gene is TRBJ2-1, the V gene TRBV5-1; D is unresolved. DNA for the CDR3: TGCGCCAGCAGCTTGAGGGCCAGCGCTAGCTCCTACAATGAGCAGTTCTTC. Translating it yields CASSLRASASSYNEQFF.